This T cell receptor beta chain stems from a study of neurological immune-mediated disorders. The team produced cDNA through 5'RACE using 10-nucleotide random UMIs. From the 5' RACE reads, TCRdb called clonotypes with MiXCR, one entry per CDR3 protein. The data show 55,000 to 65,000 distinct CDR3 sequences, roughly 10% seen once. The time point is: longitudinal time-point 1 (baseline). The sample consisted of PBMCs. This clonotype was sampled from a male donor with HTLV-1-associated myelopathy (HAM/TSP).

As DNA, the CDR3 is TGTGCCAGCAGTTTCTCTCAGGGGGGGTATGGCTACACCTTC. This codes for CASSFSQGGYGYTF. The V call is TRBV27, the J call TRBJ1-2, with 7 positions matching TRBD1. Germline CDR1 is MNHEY and CDR2 is SMNVEV (reference sequence). V was pared by 3 bases and J by 5 bases, with 6 bases of the junction left unmatched. There are 14 residues in the CDR3.